The following is a TCR beta chain sequence with its context. Its antigen is as yet unknown. The ends lost 0 bases at V and 5 bases at J; junction bases unmatched: 7. Germline V gene sequence: CDR1 MNHNS, CDR2 SASEGT. This CDR3 is 16 amino acids long. TCRdb reanalysed the 5' RACE reads using MiXCR and keeps one entry per CDR3 protein. The sample yields about 660,000 distinct CDR3 sequences, 8.5% to 9% seen once. The sample originates from a study of identical twins. Study results and limitations: Abundant cord blood beta clonotypes carried fewer insertions; memory repertoires showed none. The models gave estimates that fell short of the out-of-frame TCR alpha sharing seen in monozygotic twins. Not following the same donors, the study drew its conclusions from cross-sectional statistical analysis.

This sample also appeared in a second study, on yellow fever vaccine responses in identical twins.

V and J are TRBV6-1 and TRBJ2-5, with 9 nucleotides matching TRBD2. The sequenced material came from PBMCs. The TCR was taken from a woman aged 18-35 years in good health. CDR3 DNA: TGTGCCAGCAGTGAAGCGGCGGGGGGGTGGTTGGAGACCCAGTACTTC. This sequence encodes CASSEAAGGWLETQYF.